The following is a T cell receptor (beta chain) sequence with its context. This sample was taken from a study of blood T cell repertoires in COVID-19. Study-level information: In each case, the material was cDNA or gDNA derived from T cells, B-cell-depleted T cells, or PBMCs.

CDR3 length: 16 residues. CDR1 and CDR2 from the germline V gene are LNHDA and SQIVND (reference sequence). Losses at the gene ends were 4 bases for V and 5 bases for J; bases not matched to a gene: 4. As processed by the authors: Scientists estimated how many nucleated cells there were by amplifying reference gene primers. Sequencing used immunoSEQ multiplex PCR; TCRdb keeps in-frame clones, though not all of them. V and J calls and clone size follow that table, whereas D and trimming were derived from the DNA. This table holds approximately 130,000 clones, approximately 80% found once. Input material: peripheral blood. The clonotype comes from a man older than 75 with acute or convalescent COVID-19. This chain links TRBV19 with TRBJ2-3; 15 bases are a match to TRBD2. The CDR3 loop is CASSTGLAGGRDTQYF. The CDR3, as DNA: TGTGCCAGTAGTACAGGACTAGCGGGGGGGCGAGATACGCAGTATTTT.